Sequencing of this T cell receptor beta chain was carried out in a study of vaccination and CD4 T cells after COVID-19. Treatment: approximately nine-day PBMC culture with coronavirus spike peptide pools or control peptides (ViraFEST assay). An Oncomine TCR Beta short-read assay was used to sequence the DNA from cultured CD4+ T cells. TCRdb re-called the PCR reads through MiXCR, storing one row per CDR3 protein. This table holds more than 9,000 distinct CDR3 sequences, 48% found once. A few counts support this clonotype. The antigen remains unidentified. The CDR3 sequence is 14 residues long. V shed 1 base and J shed 4 bases, with 9 bases lying between them. The germline CDR1 and CDR2 sequences are LNHNV and YYDKDF (reference sequence).

The receptor comes from a human donor who had recovered from COVID-19. Sequencing was done on a sample of CD4+ T cells from blood, cultured in vitro. V usage is TRBV15 and J usage is TRBJ2-3; no firm D call. CDR3 coding DNA: TGTGCCACCAGCAGAGGTAGTTCTCCAGATACGCAGTATTTT. Its translation: CATSRGSSPDTQYF.